This T cell receptor (beta chain) was documented in a study of naive and memory T cell subsets. In regard to this clonotype: The antigen remains undetermined.

Germline-derived CDR1 and CDR2 are SEHNR and FQNEAQ (reference sequence). V lost 3 bases and J 0 bases, leaving 14 bases between the germline ends. This CDR3 is 17 amino acids long. Two oligonucleotides, mixed equimolar, formed the beta constant-region primer covering TRBC1 and TRBC2. Nested alpha and beta constant-region primers with the SP2 primer drove four PCR rounds on ligated cDNA. One entry per CDR3 protein, called by TCRdb with MiXCR from the UMI-ligation and nested PCR reads. Among about 100,000 distinct CDR3 sequences, roughly 15% were seen once, and the ten largest hold around 2.7%. Regarding the study as a whole: Expression changes during T cell differentiation may affect RNA-based TCR counts. Possibly reflecting memory cells re-expressing CD45RA, a few larger clonotypes occurred in naive repertoires, especially CD8.

Sequential positive selection took CD4 T cells first, then CD8 T cells. This receptor was obtained from a human donor in good health. V gene TRBV7-9 combines with J gene TRBJ1-4; no firm D call. Specimen: naive CD8+ T cells from blood. Here the CDR3 reads CASSLDPTTPTNEKLFF. The CDR3 nucleotides read TGTGCCAGCAGCTTGGACCCGACCACGCCAACTAATGAAAAACTGTTTTTT.